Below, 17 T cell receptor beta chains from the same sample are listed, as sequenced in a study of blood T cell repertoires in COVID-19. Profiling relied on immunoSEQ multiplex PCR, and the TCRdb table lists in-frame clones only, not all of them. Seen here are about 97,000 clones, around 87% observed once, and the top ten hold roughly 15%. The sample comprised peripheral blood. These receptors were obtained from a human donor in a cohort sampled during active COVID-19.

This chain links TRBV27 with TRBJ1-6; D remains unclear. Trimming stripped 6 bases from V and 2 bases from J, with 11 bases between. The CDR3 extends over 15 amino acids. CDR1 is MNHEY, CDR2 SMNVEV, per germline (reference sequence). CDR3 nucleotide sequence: TGTGCCAGCAGGCGGACGGGGACCTATAATTCACCCCTCCACTTT. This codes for CASRRTGTYNSPLHF.

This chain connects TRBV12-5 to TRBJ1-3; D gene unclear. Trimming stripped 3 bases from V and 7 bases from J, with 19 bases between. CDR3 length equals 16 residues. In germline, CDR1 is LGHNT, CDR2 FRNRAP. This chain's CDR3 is CASGFFGSPAGNTIYF. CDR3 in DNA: TGTGCTAGTGGTTTTTTTGGGTCGCCCGCGGGGAACACCATATATTTT.

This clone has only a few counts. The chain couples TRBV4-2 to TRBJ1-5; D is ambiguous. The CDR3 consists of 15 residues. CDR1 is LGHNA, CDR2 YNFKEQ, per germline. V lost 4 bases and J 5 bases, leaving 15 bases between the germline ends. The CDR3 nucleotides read TGTGCCAGCAGCCTGGTTCCAGGCACGGATCAGCCCCAGCATTTT. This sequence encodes CASSLVPGTDQPQHF.

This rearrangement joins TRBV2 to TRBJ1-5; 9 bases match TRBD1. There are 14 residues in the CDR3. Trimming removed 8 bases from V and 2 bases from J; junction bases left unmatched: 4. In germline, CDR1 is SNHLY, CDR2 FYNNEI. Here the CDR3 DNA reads TGTGCCAGCGGCCGGGACAGGGGCAATCAGCCCCAGCATTTT. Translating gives CASGRDRGNQPQHF. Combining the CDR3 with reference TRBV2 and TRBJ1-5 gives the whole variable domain EPEVTQTPSHQVTQMGQEVILRCVPISNHLYFYWYRQILGQKVEFLVSFYNNEISEKSEIFDDQFSVERPDGSNFTLKIRSTKLEDSAMYFCASGRDRGNQPQHFGDGTRLSIL.

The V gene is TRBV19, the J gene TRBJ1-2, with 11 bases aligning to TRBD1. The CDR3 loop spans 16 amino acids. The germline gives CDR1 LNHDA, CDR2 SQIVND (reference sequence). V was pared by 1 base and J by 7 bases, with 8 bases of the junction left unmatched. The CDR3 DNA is TGTGCCAGTAGTATAGCCGGGACAGGGGGTATCGGTGGCTACACCTTC. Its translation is CASSIAGTGGIGGYTF.

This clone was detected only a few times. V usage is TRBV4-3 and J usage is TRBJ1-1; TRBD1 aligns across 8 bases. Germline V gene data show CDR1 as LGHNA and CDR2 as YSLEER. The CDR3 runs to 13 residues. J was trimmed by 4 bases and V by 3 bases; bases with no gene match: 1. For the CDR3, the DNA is TGCGCCAGCAGCCATACAGGGGGCACTGAAGCTTTCTTT. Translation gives CASSHTGGTEAFF.

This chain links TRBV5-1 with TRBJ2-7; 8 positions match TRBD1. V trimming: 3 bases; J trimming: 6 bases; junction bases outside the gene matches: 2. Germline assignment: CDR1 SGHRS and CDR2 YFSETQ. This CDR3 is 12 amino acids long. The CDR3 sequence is CASSYGQGEQYF. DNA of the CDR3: TGCGCCAGCAGCTACGGACAGGGCGAGCAGTACTTC. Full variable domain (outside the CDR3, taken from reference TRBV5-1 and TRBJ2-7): KAGVTQTPRYLIKTRGQQVTLSCSPISGHRSVSWYQQTPGQGLQFLFEYFSETQRNKGNFPGRFSGRQFSNSRSEMNVSTLELGDSALYLCASSYGQGEQYFGPGTRLTVT.

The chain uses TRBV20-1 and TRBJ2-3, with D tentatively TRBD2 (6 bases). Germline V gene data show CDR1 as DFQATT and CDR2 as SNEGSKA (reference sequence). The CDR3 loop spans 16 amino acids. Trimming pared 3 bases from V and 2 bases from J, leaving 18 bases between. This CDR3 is CSASRASRGTTDTQYF. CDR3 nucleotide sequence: TGCAGTGCTAGTAGGGCTTCGCGGGGAACCACAGATACGCAGTATTTT.

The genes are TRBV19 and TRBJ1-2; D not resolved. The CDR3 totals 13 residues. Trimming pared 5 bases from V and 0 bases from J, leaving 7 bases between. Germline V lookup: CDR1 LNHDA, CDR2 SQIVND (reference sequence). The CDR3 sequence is CASSASANYGYTF. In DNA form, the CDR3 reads TGTGCCAGTAGTGCCAGTGCTAACTATGGCTACACCTTC.

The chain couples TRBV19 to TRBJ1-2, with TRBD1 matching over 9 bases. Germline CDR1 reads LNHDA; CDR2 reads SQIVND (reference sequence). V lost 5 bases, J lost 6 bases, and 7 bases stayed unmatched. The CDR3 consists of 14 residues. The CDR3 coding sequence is TGTGCCAGTAGTTTTACCGGGACAGGGAATGGCTACACCTTC. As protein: CASSFTGTGNGYTF.

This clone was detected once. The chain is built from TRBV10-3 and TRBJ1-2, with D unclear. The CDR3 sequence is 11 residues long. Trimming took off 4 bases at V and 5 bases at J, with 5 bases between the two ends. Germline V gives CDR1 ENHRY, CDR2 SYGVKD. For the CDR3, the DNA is TGTGCCATCAGTGGCGGTTATGGCTACACCTTC. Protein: CAISGGYGYTF.

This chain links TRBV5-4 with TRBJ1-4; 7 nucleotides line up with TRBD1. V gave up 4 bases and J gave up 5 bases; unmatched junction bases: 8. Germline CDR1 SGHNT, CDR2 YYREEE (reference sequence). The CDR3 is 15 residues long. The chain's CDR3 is CASSPRDSLNEKLFF. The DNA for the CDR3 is TGTGCCAGCAGCCCCCGGGACAGCCTAAATGAAAAACTGTTTTTT.

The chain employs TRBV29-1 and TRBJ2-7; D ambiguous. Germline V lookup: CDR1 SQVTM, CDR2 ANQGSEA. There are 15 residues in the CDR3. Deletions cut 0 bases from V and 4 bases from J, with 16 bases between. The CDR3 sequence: CSVEDGGGLGYEQYF. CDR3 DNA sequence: TGCAGCGTTGAAGATGGCGGTGGGTTAGGATACGAGCAGTACTTC.

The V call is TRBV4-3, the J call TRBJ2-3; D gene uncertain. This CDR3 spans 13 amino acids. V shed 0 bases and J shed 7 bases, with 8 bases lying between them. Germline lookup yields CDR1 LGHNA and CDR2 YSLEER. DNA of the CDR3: TGCGCCAGCAGCCAAGATCGAGGATATACGCAGTATTTT. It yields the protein CASSQDRGYTQYF.

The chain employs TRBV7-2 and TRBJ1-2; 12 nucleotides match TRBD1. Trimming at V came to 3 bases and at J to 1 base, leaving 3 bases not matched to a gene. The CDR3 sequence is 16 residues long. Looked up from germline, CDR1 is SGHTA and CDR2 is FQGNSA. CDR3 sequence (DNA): TGTGCCAGCAGCTTTGGGACAGGGGGCAGTAACTATGGCTACACCTTC. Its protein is CASSFGTGGSNYGYTF.

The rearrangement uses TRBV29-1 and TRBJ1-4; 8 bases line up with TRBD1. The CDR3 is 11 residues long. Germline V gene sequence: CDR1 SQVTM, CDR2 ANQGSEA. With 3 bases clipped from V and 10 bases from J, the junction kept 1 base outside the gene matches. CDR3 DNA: TGCAGCGTTGATACAGGGGGAAAACTGTTTTTT. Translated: CSVDTGGKLFF.

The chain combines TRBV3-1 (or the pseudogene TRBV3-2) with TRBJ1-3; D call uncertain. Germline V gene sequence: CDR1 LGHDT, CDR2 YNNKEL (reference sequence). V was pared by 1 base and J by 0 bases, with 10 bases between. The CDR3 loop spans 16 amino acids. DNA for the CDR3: TGTGCCAGCAGCCAAGCTGCGGGTAGCTCTGGAAACACCATATATTTT. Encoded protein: CASSQAAGSSGNTIYF.